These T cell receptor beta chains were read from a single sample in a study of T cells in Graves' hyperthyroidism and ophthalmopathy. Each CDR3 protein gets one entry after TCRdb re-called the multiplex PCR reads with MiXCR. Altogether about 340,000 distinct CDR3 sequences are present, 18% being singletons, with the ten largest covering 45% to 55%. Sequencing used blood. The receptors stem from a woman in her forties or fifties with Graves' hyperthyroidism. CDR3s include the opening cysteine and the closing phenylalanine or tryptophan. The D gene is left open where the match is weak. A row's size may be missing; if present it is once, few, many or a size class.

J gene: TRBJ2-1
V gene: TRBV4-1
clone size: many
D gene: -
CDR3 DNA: TGCGCCAGCAGCTCCGGCGGTAGCTCCTACAATGAGCAGTTCTTC
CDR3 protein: CASSSGGSSYNEQFF

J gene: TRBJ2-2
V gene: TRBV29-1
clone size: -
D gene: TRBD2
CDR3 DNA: TGCAGCGGGACTAGGGGTAGCACCGGGGAGCTGTCTTTT
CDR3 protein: CSGTRGSTGELSF

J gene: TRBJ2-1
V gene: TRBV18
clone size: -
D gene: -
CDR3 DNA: TGTGCCAGCTCACCACCGAGACAAAGCTCCTACAATGAGCAGTTCTTC
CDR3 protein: CASSPPRQSSYNEQFF

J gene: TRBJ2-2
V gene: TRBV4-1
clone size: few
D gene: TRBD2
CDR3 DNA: TGCGCCAGCAGCCAAGGACTAGCGGGGGACACCGGGGAGCTGTTTTTT
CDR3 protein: CASSQGLAGDTGELFF

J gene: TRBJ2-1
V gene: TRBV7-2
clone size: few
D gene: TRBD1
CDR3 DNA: TGTGCCAGCAGCTTAAGGGGTGGCTGGGACAGGGTTTCCTACAATGAGCAGTTCTTC
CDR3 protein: CASSLRGGWDRVSYNEQFF

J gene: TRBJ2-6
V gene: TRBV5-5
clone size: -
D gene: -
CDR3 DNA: TGTGCCAGCAGCCCGCACCTCCGAATGAGCTCTGGGGCCAACGTCCTGACTTTC
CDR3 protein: CASSPHLRMSSGANVLTF

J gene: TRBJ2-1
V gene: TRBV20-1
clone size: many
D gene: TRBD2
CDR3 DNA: TGCAGTGCTACCAACCCAGGGACTAGCGGGAGGGATGAGCAGTTCTTC
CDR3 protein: CSATNPGTSGRDEQFF

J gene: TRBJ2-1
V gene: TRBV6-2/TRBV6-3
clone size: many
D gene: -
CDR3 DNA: TGTGCCAGCAGTTCATTAGGGAATTACCCCTACAATGAGCAGTTCTTC
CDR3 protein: CASSSLGNYPYNEQFF

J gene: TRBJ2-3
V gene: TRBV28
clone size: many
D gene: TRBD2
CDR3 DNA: TGTGCCAGCAGTTCTCCTAGCGGGGGGGGCACAGATACGCAGTATTTT
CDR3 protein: CASSSPSGGGTDTQYF

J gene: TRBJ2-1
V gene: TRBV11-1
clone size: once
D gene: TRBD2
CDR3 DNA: TGTGCCAGCAGCATGACTAGCGGGAGGTACAATGAGCAGTTCTTC
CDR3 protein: CASSMTSGRYNEQFF

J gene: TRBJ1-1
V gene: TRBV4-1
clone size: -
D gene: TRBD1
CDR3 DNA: TGCGCCAGCAGCCAAGATCGTCGGACAGGGGACACTGAAGCTTTCTTT
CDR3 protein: CASSQDRRTGDTEAFF

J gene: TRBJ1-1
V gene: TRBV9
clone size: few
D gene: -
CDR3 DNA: TGTGCCAGCAGCGCCCACAGCTCGGCCACTGAAGCTTTCTTT
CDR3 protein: CASSAHSSATEAFF

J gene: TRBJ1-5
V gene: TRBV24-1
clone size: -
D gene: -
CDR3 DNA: TGTGCCACCAGTGATTCGCCGTATCAGCCCCAGCATTTT
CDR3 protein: CATSDSPYQPQHF

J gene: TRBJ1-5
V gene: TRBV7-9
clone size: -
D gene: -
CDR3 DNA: TGTGCCAGCAGCGTGGATAATCAGCCCCAGCATTTT
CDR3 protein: CASSVDNQPQHF

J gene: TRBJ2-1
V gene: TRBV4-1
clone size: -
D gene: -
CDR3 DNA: TGCGCCAGCGGAGTCCTGGGGCAGGAAGGATACAATGAGCAGTTCTTC
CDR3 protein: CASGVLGQEGYNEQFF

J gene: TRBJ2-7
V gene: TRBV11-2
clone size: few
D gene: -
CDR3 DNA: TGTGCCAGCAGCTTAGGAAGTTGGATGAGTGGCTCCTACGAGCAGTACTTC
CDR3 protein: CASSLGSWMSGSYEQYF

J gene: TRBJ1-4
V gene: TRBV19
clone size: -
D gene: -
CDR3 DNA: TGTGCCAGTAGTATGTTGGGGAGTGAAAAACTGTTTTTT
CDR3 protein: CASSMLGSEKLFF

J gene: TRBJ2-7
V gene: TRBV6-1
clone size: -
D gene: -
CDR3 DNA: TGTGCGGTGAGCGGAAACTCCTACGAGCAGTACTTC
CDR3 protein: CAVSGNSYEQYF

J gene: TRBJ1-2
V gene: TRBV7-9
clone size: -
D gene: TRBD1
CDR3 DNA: TGTGCCAGCAGCTTAGAAGGCAGGGGGCGCCTTGGCTACACCTTC
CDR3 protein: CASSLEGRGRLGYTF

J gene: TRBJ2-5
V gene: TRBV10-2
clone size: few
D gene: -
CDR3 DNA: TGCGCCAGCAGTGAGATGGGGGTCGGTGAGACCCAGTACTTC
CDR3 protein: CASSEMGVGETQYF

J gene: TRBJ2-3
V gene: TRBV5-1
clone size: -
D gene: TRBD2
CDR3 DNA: TGCGCCAGCAGCTTTACCGGGGGGGCCTCAGATACGCAGTATTTT
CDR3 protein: CASSFTGGASDTQYF

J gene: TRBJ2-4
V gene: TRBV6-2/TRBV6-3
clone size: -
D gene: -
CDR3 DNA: TGTGCCAGCAGGGGTTGGGGAGCCAAAAACATTCAGTACTTC
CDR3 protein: CASRGWGAKNIQYF

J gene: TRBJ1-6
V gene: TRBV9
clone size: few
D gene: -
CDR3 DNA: TGTGCCACCCGATTTGGGGGGGAAAATTCACCCCTCCACTTT
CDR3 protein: CATRFGGENSPLHF

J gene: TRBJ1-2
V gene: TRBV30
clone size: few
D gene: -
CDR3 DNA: TGTGCCGGGTCCGATGGGGCTAGAGGCTACACCTTC
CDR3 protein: CAGSDGARGYTF

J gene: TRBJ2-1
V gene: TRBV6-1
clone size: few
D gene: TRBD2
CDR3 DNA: TGTGCCAGCGGTTTAGCGGGACTCCTCAATGAGCAGTTCTTC
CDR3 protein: CASGLAGLLNEQFF

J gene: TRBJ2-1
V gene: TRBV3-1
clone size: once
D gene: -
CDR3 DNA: TGTGCCAGCAGCCAAGACCTGAGCGCCCGGTTTACCAATGAGCAGTTCTTC
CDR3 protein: CASSQDLSARFTNEQFF

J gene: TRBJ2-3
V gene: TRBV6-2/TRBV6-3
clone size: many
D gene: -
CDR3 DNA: TGTGCCAGCAGTCCGGAACGGGGGATCACAGATACGCAGTATTTT
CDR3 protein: CASSPERGITDTQYF

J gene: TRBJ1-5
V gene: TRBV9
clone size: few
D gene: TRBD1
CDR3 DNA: TGTGCCAGCAGTGAGGGGACAGGGGCTTTCAATCAGCCCCAGCATTTT
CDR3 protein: CASSEGTGAFNQPQHF

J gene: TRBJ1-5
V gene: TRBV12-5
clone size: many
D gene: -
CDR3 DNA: TGTGCTAGTGGTCCGGGGAATAGCAATCAGCCCCAGCATTTT
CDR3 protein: CASGPGNSNQPQHF

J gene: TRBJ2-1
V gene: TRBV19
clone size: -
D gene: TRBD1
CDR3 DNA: TGTGCCAGTAGTGATTCCGGGACAGGAGCCTACAATGAGCAGTTCTTC
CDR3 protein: CASSDSGTGAYNEQFF

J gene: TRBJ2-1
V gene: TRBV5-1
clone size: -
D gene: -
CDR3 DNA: TGCGCCAGCAGCTTGGAACGGGGAAGCGATGAGCAGTTCTTC
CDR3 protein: CASSLERGSDEQFF

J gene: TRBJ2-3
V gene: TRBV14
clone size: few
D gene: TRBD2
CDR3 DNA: TGTGCCAGCAGCCGCCCACTAGCGGGAGAGACAGATACGCAGTATTTT
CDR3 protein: CASSRPLAGETDTQYF

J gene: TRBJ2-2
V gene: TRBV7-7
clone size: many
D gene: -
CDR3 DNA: TGTGCTAGCAGCTTAGGGACACCGAACACCGGGGAGCTGTTTTTT
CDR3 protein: CASSLGTPNTGELFF

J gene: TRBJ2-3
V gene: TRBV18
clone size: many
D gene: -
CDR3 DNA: TGTGCCAGCTCACCCACGGGCGACACAGATACGCAGTATTTT
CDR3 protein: CASSPTGDTDTQYF

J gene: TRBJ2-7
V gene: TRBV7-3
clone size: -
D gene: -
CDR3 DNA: TGTGCCAGCAGCTTATCGGGCAGTAGTTTAGACGAGCAGTACTTC
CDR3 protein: CASSLSGSSLDEQYF

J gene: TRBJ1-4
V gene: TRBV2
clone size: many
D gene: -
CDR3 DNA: TGTGCCAGCAGCCCGAGCTTACAAAGTGGAAAACTGTTTTTT
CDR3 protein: CASSPSLQSGKLFF

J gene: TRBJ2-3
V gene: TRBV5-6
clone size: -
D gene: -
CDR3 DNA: TGTGCCAGCAGCTTGCGGGGTGTTTCTAGCACAGATACGCAGTATTTT
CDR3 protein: CASSLRGVSSTDTQYF